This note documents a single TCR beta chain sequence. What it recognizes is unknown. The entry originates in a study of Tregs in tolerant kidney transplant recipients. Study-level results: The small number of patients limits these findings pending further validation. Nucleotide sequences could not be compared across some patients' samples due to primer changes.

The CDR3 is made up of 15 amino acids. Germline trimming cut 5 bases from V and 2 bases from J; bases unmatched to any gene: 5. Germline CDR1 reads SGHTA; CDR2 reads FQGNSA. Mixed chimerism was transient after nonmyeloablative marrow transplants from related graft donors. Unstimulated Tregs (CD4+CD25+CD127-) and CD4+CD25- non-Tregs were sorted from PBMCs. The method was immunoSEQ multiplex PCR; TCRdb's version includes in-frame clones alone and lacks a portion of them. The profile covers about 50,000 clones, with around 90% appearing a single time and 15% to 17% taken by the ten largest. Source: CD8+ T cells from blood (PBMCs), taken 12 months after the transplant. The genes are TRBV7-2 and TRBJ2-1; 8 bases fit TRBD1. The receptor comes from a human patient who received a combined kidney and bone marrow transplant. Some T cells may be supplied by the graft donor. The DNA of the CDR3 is TGTGCCAGCAGCCGTTGGACAGGGACCTACAATGAGCAGTTCTTC. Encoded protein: CASSRWTGTYNEQFF. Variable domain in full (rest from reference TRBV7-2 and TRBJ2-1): GAGVSQSPSNKVTEKGKDVELRCDPISGHTALYWYRQSLGQGLEFLIYFQGNSAPDKSGLPSDRFSAERTGGSVSTLTIQRTQQEDSAVYLCASSRWTGTYNEQFFGPGTRLTVL.